This is a list of T cell receptor beta chains from one sample in a study of cytomegalovirus exposure and HLA in healthy donors. This table comes from immunoSEQ multiplex PCR, and its TCRdb copy is limited to in-frame clones, with some not included. Of about 130,000 clones in the sample, roughly 89% were seen once. The source material was PBMCs. These receptors came from a young woman in good health and CMV-seronegative. Each CDR3 is given without its conserved first and last residue. Each record gives: CDR3 protein, D gene, V gene. A D gene is named only where the DNA matches it firmly.

CDR3aa: ASSPGVGTEAF
d_gene: NA
v_gene: TRBV13

CDR3aa: ASRARTSGNIQY
d_gene: TRBD2
v_gene: TRBV6-5

CDR3aa: ASSPNLRQTYFNQPQH
d_gene: NA
v_gene: TRBV28

CDR3aa: ASSLGANSGKYQETQY
d_gene: TRBD2
v_gene: TRBV7-9

CDR3aa: ASSLGEDYEQY
d_gene: NA
v_gene: TRBV11-3

CDR3aa: ASSPSSYEQY
d_gene: NA
v_gene: TRBV18

CDR3aa: ASSLAGGSYGYT
d_gene: TRBD1
v_gene: TRBV11-2

CDR3aa: ASSSGRVIGQPQH
d_gene: NA
v_gene: TRBV6-6

CDR3aa: ASSLRGGLIPPNTGELF
d_gene: TRBD1
v_gene: TRBV7-9

CDR3aa: ASSLRSGNTEAF
d_gene: NA
v_gene: TRBV7-9

CDR3aa: ASSEYEDGYT
d_gene: NA
v_gene: TRBV2

CDR3aa: ASRKGTTSSYNEQF
d_gene: TRBD2
v_gene: TRBV27

CDR3aa: ASRAGGLAGAEEQY
d_gene: TRBD2
v_gene: TRBV7-8

CDR3aa: ASSPGTGGYEQY
d_gene: TRBD1
v_gene: TRBV7-9

CDR3aa: ASSLPPAGALSGELF
d_gene: TRBD2
v_gene: TRBV7-9

CDR3aa: ASRPSSGFYNEQF
d_gene: TRBD2
v_gene: TRBV2

CDR3aa: ASSPPLAGVDYEQY
d_gene: TRBD2
v_gene: TRBV2

CDR3aa: ASSLIYGTGKQPQH
d_gene: TRBD1
v_gene: TRBV4-1

CDR3aa: ASSLDQARSSYNEQF
d_gene: NA
v_gene: TRBV11-2

CDR3aa: ASSLLTGTPGYTQY
d_gene: NA
v_gene: TRBV4-1

CDR3aa: ASSPRDFNAYEQY
d_gene: NA
v_gene: TRBV6-5

CDR3aa: ASTERLAGEGHEQY
d_gene: TRBD2
v_gene: TRBV4-1

CDR3aa: ASSDGHGGDGYT
d_gene: NA
v_gene: TRBV9

CDR3aa: ASSLVLAGYLDEQF
d_gene: TRBD2
v_gene: TRBV27

CDR3aa: ASSLAASGYGSYEQY
d_gene: NA
v_gene: TRBV5-5

CDR3aa: ASTDGQVGSYNEQF
d_gene: TRBD1
v_gene: TRBV28

CDR3aa: ASSLGQGNYGYT
d_gene: TRBD1
v_gene: TRBV5-1

CDR3aa: ASSLAPNTDTQY
d_gene: NA
v_gene: TRBV5-1

CDR3aa: ASSLGATGELF
d_gene: NA
v_gene: TRBV5-4

CDR3aa: AIMRSGSNEQF
d_gene: TRBD2
v_gene: TRBV10-3

CDR3aa: ATSSHSGVYRQPQH
d_gene: NA
v_gene: TRBV15

CDR3aa: ASLDQGKGLARYYEQY
d_gene: TRBD2
v_gene: TRBV2

CDR3aa: ASSLLGHSYEQY
d_gene: NA
v_gene: TRBV18

CDR3aa: ASSPRGTSGTDTQY
d_gene: TRBD2
v_gene: TRBV11-2

CDR3aa: ASSYPQGAGGNTIY
d_gene: TRBD1
v_gene: TRBV2

CDR3aa: ASSTWTGEGYGYT
d_gene: TRBD1
v_gene: TRBV28

CDR3aa: ASSLGSSAEQF
d_gene: NA
v_gene: TRBV7-8

CDR3aa: ASSSGRESNQPQH
d_gene: NA
v_gene: TRBV19

CDR3aa: ASSSLRGASEQY
d_gene: NA
v_gene: TRBV9

CDR3aa: ASSVQAGQTYEQY
d_gene: NA
v_gene: TRBV9

CDR3aa: ASSRTGGSYGYEQY
d_gene: TRBD2
v_gene: TRBV5-4

CDR3aa: ASSSTRFEQF
d_gene: NA
v_gene: TRBV7-8

CDR3aa: ASSEGWTGINQPQH
d_gene: TRBD1
v_gene: TRBV6-1

CDR3aa: ASSLFLVVAGGEQF
d_gene: NA
v_gene: TRBV7-9

CDR3aa: ATADGSEPQH
d_gene: NA
v_gene: TRBV19